The clone carrying this T cell receptor beta chain turned up a few times. Its matching antigen is unknown. These data are taken from a study of blood T cells in healthy people across ages. Findings and caveats of the study: Strong correlation linked observed beta diversity and percent naive T cells.

A second about 7 to 12 cycle PCR used barcoded and J-beta primers. All cDNA molecules were each tagged by a template-switch adaptor with 12 random nucleotides. In TCRdb, the 5' RACE reads were re-called with MiXCR into one record per CDR3 protein. This sample has 1.5 million to 1.8 million distinct CDR3 sequences; about 45% occur once, and the top ten carry over 3.5%. The CDR3 is 15 amino acids. CDR1 and CDR2 (germline): SGDLS, YYNGEE. V shed 4 bases and J 2 bases; nucleotides not matched to a gene: 1. This clonotype was sampled from a woman between 18 and 29 years old in good health. The sequenced sample consisted of blood. The chain combines TRBV9 with TRBJ2-3; 13 positions match TRBD2. The CDR3 loop is CASSTSGGATDTQYF. The CDR3 DNA sequence: TGTGCCAGCAGCACTAGCGGGGGGGCCACAGATACGCAGTATTTT. Filled out from reference TRBV9 and TRBJ2-3, the complete variable domain reads DSGVTQTPKHLITATGQRVTLRCSPRSGDLSVYWYQQSLDQGLQFLIQYYNGEERAKGNILERFSAQQFPDLHSELNLSSLELGDSALYFCASSTSGGATDTQYFGPGTRLTVL.